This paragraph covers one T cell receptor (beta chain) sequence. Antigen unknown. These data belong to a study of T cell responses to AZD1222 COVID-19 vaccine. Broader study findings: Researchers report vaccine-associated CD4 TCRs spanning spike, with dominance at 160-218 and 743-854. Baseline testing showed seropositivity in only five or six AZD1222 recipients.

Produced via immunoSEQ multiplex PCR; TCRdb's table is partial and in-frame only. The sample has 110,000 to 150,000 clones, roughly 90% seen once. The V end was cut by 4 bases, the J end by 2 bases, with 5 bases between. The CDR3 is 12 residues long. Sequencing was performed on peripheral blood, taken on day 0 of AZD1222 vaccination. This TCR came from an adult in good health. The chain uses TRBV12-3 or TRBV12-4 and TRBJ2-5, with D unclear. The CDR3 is CASSSLQETQYF. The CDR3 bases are TGTGCCAGCAGTTCCCTTCAAGAGACCCAGTACTTC.